These 30 T cell receptor beta chains were all obtained from the same sample, sequenced in a study of blood T cell repertoires in COVID-19. The table came from immunoSEQ multiplex PCR; TCRdb's copy has only in-frame clones and leaves some out. This sample has approximately 130,000 clones, with 85% to 90% found just once. Sequences were obtained from peripheral blood. Receptor source: a human donor in a cohort sampled during active COVID-19.

This clone was seen more than once but under ten times. This sequence joins TRBV30 and TRBJ1-6, with 7 nucleotides matching TRBD1. This CDR3 has 13 amino acids. In germline, CDR1 is GTSNPN, CDR2 SVGIG (reference sequence). V dropped 8 bases and J dropped 10; count of bases not matched to a gene: 11. The CDR3 bases are TGTGCCCTGGAGAGGGGGCCAGGATCACCCCTCCACTTT. Residues: CALERGPGSPLHF.

The gene calls are TRBV10-3 and TRBJ1-1; the D gene is possibly TRBD1 (5 bases). CDR1 is ENHRY and CDR2 is SYGVKD in the germline V gene. V was shortened by 10 bases and J by 4 bases, with 10 bases between the two germline ends. The length of the CDR3 is 11 residues. The CDR3 spells CATDQGTEAFF. The CDR3 DNA reads TGTGCCACGGACCAGGGCACTGAAGCTTTCTTT.

The J gene is TRBJ2-2, the V gene TRBV11-2, with D possibly matching TRBD1 (6 bases). V was clipped by 4 bases and J by 7 bases, with 13 bases between them. Germline assignment: CDR1 SGHAT and CDR2 FQNNGV. The CDR3 sequence is 14 residues long. In nucleotides, the CDR3 is TGTGCCAGCAGCTCCAGGGGATCTGGCGGGGAGCTGTTTTTT. Translation gives CASSSRGSGGELFF.

This clone was recorded a few times. The V gene is TRBV7-2, the J gene TRBJ1-1; D remains ambiguous. The ends were cut back, 3 bases at V and 2 bases at J, with 7 bases in the middle. This CDR3 has 13 amino acids. Germline CDR1 SGHTA, CDR2 FQGNSA. CDR3 DNA: TGTGCCAGCAGCTTTCAGGTTAACACTGAAGCTTTCTTT. It yields the protein CASSFQVNTEAFF.

This chain connects TRBV6-5 to TRBJ1-2, with D uncertain. V was trimmed by 0 bases and J by 7 bases, leaving 9 bases between them. The CDR3 totals 13 residues. In germline, CDR1 is MNHEY, CDR2 SVGAGI. CDR3 amino acids: CASSYSGLSGYTF. CDR3 DNA sequence: TGTGCCAGCAGTTACTCCGGGTTAAGTGGCTACACCTTC.

The J gene is TRBJ2-2, the V gene TRBV14, with TRBD1 matching over 7 bases. Germline CDR1 and CDR2: SGHDN and FVKESK. V dropped 1 base and J dropped 7; count of bases not matched to a gene: 18. The CDR3 extends over 19 amino acids. CDR3 protein: CASSQGLRLSDRAGGELFF. CDR3 sequence (DNA): TGTGCCAGCAGCCAAGGGCTTCGTTTATCTGACAGGGCGGGCGGGGAGCTGTTTTTT.

The V call is TRBV4-1, the J call TRBJ1-1; D gene unclear. The germline V and J ends were trimmed by 0 bases and 4 bases, with 9 bases remaining between them. This CDR3 contains 14 residues. CDR1 is MGHRA and CDR2 is YSYEKL in the germline V gene. The CDR3 here is CASSQEIRATEAFF. CDR3 bases: TGCGCCAGCAGCCAAGAGATTCGCGCCACTGAAGCTTTCTTT.

The V gene is TRBV19, the J gene TRBJ1-2; D is unresolved. There are 13 residues in the CDR3. The V end was cut by 3 bases, the J end by 5 bases, with 10 bases between. The V gene's germline CDR1 is LNHDA and CDR2 SQIVND (reference sequence). This CDR3 reads CASSIGETYGYTF. DNA of the CDR3: TGTGCCAGTAGTATCGGCGAGACATATGGCTACACCTTC.

This clone was detected only once. The chain uses TRBV18 and TRBJ1-5; 7 positions match TRBD1. The CDR3 has 16 residues. With V trimmed by 2 bases and J by 4 bases, 8 bases remained unmatched. Germline-derived CDR1 and CDR2 are KGHSH and LQKENI. CDR3 in DNA: TGTGCCAGCTCACCAAGGACAGGCCCGACTAATCAGCCCCAGCATTTT. Amino acid sequence: CASSPRTGPTNQPQHF.

V gene TRBV30 combines with J gene TRBJ1-1; D is possibly TRBD1 (5 bases). The CDR3 spans 13 residues. Trimming removed 4 bases at V and 7 bases at J, with 16 bases between. Germline CDR1 reads GTSNPN; CDR2 reads SVGIG (reference sequence). The CDR3 DNA follows: TGTGCCTGGACCCCCGACAGACCGATTGAAGCTTTCTTT. This translates into CAWTPDRPIEAFF.

The chain links TRBV7-2 to TRBJ1-5; D uncertain. CDR3 length equals 15 residues. Germline V lookup: CDR1 SGHTA, CDR2 FQGNSA. Trimming cost V 1 base and J 4 bases, with 11 bases left between them. The CDR3 loop reads CASSLDPGINQPQHF. The CDR3 bases are TGTGCCAGCAGCTTAGATCCAGGCATTAATCAGCCCCAGCATTTT.

The V gene is TRBV5-6, the J gene TRBJ1-1; 8 nucleotides match TRBD1. The ends lost 6 bases at V and 8 bases at J; junction bases unmatched: 9. The CDR3 totals 13 residues. CDR1 is SGHDT and CDR2 is YYEEEE in the germline V gene. The CDR3 DNA follows: TGTGCCAGCAACACTAAGGACAGGGAAGAAGCTTTCTTT. Translated, it gives CASNTKDREEAFF.

V usage is TRBV10-2 and J usage is TRBJ2-5; possibly TRBD2 for D (5 bases). CDR1 WSHSY and CDR2 SAAADI come from the germline V gene. V was clipped by 2 bases and J by 3 bases, with 16 bases between them. CDR3 length equals 16 residues. In nucleotides, the CDR3 is TGCGCCAGCAGTGAGAATATCGGACTGGATAAAGAGACCCAGTACTTC. Encoded protein: CASSENIGLDKETQYF.

V is TRBV11-3 and J is TRBJ2-3, with 12 bases that match TRBD2. The V gene's germline CDR1 is SGHNT and CDR2 YENEEA. The CDR3 is made up of 17 amino acids. The ends lost 5 bases at V and 3 bases at J; junction bases unmatched: 9. CDR3 loop: CASSPGLAGLGTDTQYF. The CDR3 DNA reads TGTGCCAGCAGCCCCGGACTAGCGGGACTGGGGACAGATACGCAGTATTTT. The full variable domain, in which reference TRBV11-3 and TRBJ2-3 provide the parts outside the CDR3, is EAGVVQSPRYKIIEKKQPVAFWCNPISGHNTLYWYLQNLGQGPELLIRYENEEAVDDSQLPKDRFSAERLKGVDSTLKIQPAELGDSAVYLCASSPGLAGLGTDTQYFGPGTRLTVL.

V usage is TRBV5-6 and J usage is TRBJ1-2, with 12 bases that match TRBD1. After removal of 3 bases from V and 8 bases from J, the junction contained 11 bases not matched to a gene. The CDR3 contains 16 residues. Germline V gene lookup returns CDR1 SGHDT and CDR2 YYEEEE. The CDR3 region has the DNA TGTGCCAGCAGCTATACGGGACAGGGGGCGCATGGAGGCTACACCTTC. Translated: CASSYTGQGAHGGYTF.

This clone was counted a single time. The rearrangement links TRBV5-4 to TRBJ1-1, with 9 bases identical to TRBD1. The V gene's germline CDR1 is SGHNT and CDR2 YYREEE (reference sequence). The CDR3 runs 15 residues. The ends lost 0 bases at V and 1 base at J; junction bases unmatched: 1. The CDR3, as DNA: TGTGCCAGCAGCTTGGGGGACAGGGCGAACACTGAAGCTTTCTTT. Translating gives CASSLGDRANTEAFF.

The V call is TRBV6-5, the J call TRBJ1-2; 10 bases align to TRBD1. CDR1 is MNHEY and CDR2 is SVGAGI in the germline V gene. V was clipped by 7 bases and J by 5 bases; unmatched bases: 4. The CDR3 loop spans 13 amino acids. In DNA, the CDR3 is TGTGCCAGCACCCTGGGACAGGGGTATGGCTACACCTTC. It codes for CASTLGQGYGYTF.

Here the CDR3 reads CASIMPGISNNYEQYF. The CDR3 bases are TGTGCCAGCATTATGCCCGGGATCTCCAACAACTACGAGCAGTACTTC. The chain uses TRBV21-1 and TRBJ2-7; TRBD2 is taken as the D call from the table, unchecked against the DNA. TRBV21-1 is assigned pseudogene status. The CDR3 is 16 amino acids.

This rearrangement joins TRBV3-1 (or the pseudogene TRBV3-2) to TRBJ2-5; D remains ambiguous. The V and J ends lost 1 base and 5 bases respectively, with 8 bases between them. Germline CDR1 LGHDT, CDR2 YNNKEL (reference sequence). There are 13 residues in the CDR3. CDR3 sequence reads: CASSQAGAETQYF. The CDR3, as DNA: TGTGCCAGCAGCCAAGCAGGCGCGGAGACCCAGTACTTC.

The chain couples TRBV4-3 to TRBJ1-5; maybe TRBD1 (6 bases). Trimming removed 1 base at V and 2 bases at J, with 15 bases between. The V gene's germline CDR1 is LGHNA and CDR2 YSLEER. The CDR3 consists of 17 residues. The CDR3: CASSQGAGGARNQPQHF. DNA for the CDR3: TGCGCCAGCAGCCAAGGAGCGGGGGGCGCGCGCAATCAGCCCCAGCATTTT.

The chain combines TRBV19 with TRBJ1-1, with 7 bases lining up with TRBD1. With V trimmed by 4 bases and J by 4 bases, 6 bases remained unmatched. Germline assignment: CDR1 LNHDA and CDR2 SQIVND (reference sequence). This CDR3 has 14 residues. In DNA, the CDR3 is TGTGCCAGTAGTACAACAGGGGCGCCCACTGAAGCTTTCTTT. Translation gives CASSTTGAPTEAFF.

The chain joins TRBV7-8 to TRBJ2-5; TRBD2 matches 7 bases. There are 19 residues in the CDR3. Germline values: CDR1 SGHVS, CDR2 FQNEAQ. V shed 0 bases, J shed 2 bases, and the junction held 15 bases outside the gene matches. Written as DNA, the CDR3 is TGTGCCAGCAGCTTAGCCCCTCGTTCGAACTTGGGAGGGCAAGAGACCCAGTACTTC. It specifies CASSLAPRSNLGGQETQYF.

The chain has TRBV5-6 and TRBJ1-5; tentative D call: TRBD1 (5 bases). V lost 0 bases and J lost 6, with 19 bases in between. Germline values: CDR1 SGHDT, CDR2 YYEEEE. This CDR3 region has 17 residues. The CDR3 DNA sequence: TGTGCCAGCAGCTTGGGGGGCCCCACACCGGGGGTTCAGCCCCAGCATTTT. Its protein is CASSLGGPTPGVQPQHF.

The rearrangement links TRBV2 to TRBJ1-1, with 7 bases aligning to TRBD1. Trimming took 7 bases from V and 4 from J; bases not matched to a gene: 9. The germline gives CDR1 SNHLY, CDR2 FYNNEI. This CDR3 is 14 amino acids long. In DNA form, the CDR3 reads TGTGCCAGCATTCCGGACAGGATGGGCACTGAAGCTTTCTTT. Protein: CASIPDRMGTEAFF.

The V gene is TRBV6-2 or TRBV6-3, the J gene TRBJ2-1; TRBD1 matches at 9 bases. The CDR3 spans 17 residues. Germline CDR1 reads MNHEY; CDR2 reads SVGEGT. V lost 2 bases and J lost 5; bases outside the gene matches: 10. In DNA, the CDR3 is TGTGCCAGCAGTTACCTTGCCCGGGACAGGGAAAACAATGAGCAGTTCTTC. Translating it yields CASSYLARDRENNEQFF.

This clone was counted a few times. The chain recombines TRBV5-1 with TRBJ2-2; the D gene is possibly TRBD1 (6 bases). CDR1 and CDR2 from the germline V gene are SGHRS and YFSETQ. V was clipped by 4 bases and J by 4 bases, with 14 bases between them. This CDR3 region has 15 residues. Here the CDR3 reads CASSPQTGITGELFF. The CDR3 region has the DNA TGCGCCAGCAGCCCCCAGACAGGCATCACCGGGGAGCTGTTTTTT.

This chain links TRBV2 with TRBJ1-5; TRBD1 agrees at 7 bases. V gave up 2 bases and J gave up 5 bases; unmatched junction bases: 6. Germline CDR1 reads SNHLY; CDR2 reads FYNNEI. The CDR3 has 15 amino acids. CDR3 coding DNA: TGTGCCAGCAGTGAACCGACAGGGTACCATCAGCCCCAGCATTTT. Its translation is CASSEPTGYHQPQHF.

This chain links TRBV19 with TRBJ1-5, with 8 bases aligning to TRBD1. This CDR3 has 18 amino acids. J was trimmed by 0 bases and V by 1 base; bases with no gene match: 8. Germline V gives CDR1 LNHDA, CDR2 SQIVND (reference sequence). The CDR3 DNA sequence: TGTGCCAGTAGTATAGCAGGGGGCCGAATCTATAGCAATCAGCCCCAGCATTTT. It is translated as CASSIAGGRIYSNQPQHF. The full variable domain, rest sourced from reference TRBV19 and TRBJ1-5, is DGGITQSPKYLFRKEGQNVTLSCEQNLNHDAMYWYRQDPGQGLRLIYYSQIVNDFQKGDIAEGYSVSREKKESFPLTVTSAQKNPTAFYLCASSIAGGRIYSNQPQHFGDGTRLSIL.

CDR3 in amino acids: CASSERDRGIGAYNSPLHF. The CDR3 coding sequence is TGTGCCAGCAGTGAAAGGGACAGGGGAATAGGGGCCTATAATTCACCCCTCCACTTT. The chain joins TRBV6-1 to TRBJ1-6; 10 bases match TRBD1. Per the germline V gene, CDR1 is MNHNS and CDR2 is SASEGT. J gave up 2 bases and V 2 bases, and 9 bases lay outside the gene matches. The length of the CDR3 is 19 residues.

The chain couples TRBV7-6 to TRBJ1-5, with a tentative D call TRBD1 (5 bases). Trimming removed 8 bases at V and 9 bases at J, with 14 bases between. From germline, CDR1 is SGHVS and CDR2 FNYEAQ. This CDR3 comprises 12 residues. CDR3 sequence (DNA): TGTGCCAGCGGATCGCCTCAGGGGCCCCAGCATTTT. This translates into CASGSPQGPQHF.